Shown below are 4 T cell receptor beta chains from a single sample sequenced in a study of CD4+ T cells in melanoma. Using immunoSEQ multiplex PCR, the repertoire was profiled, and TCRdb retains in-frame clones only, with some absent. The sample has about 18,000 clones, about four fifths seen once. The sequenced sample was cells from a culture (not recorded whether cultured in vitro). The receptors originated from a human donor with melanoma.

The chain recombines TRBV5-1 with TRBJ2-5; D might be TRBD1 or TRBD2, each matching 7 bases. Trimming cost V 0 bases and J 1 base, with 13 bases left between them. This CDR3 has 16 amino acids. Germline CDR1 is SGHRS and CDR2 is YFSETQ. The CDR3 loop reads CASSLGGGTVQETQYF. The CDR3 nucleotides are TGCGCCAGCAGCTTGGGGGGAGGGACAGTCCAAGAGACCCAGTACTTC.

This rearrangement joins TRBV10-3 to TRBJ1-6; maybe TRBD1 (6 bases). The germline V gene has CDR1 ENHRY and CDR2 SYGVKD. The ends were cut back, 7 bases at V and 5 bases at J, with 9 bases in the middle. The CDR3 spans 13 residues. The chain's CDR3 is CAIKGGNNSPLHF. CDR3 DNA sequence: TGTGCCATCAAGGGGGGGAATAATTCACCCCTCCACTTT.

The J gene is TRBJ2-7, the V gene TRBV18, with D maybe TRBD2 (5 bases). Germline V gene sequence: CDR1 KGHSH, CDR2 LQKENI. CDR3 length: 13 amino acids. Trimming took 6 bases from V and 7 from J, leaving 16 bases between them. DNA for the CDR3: TGTGCCAGCTCCCCTAACACCGGGGATGAGCAGTACTTC. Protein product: CASSPNTGDEQYF.

The CDR3 reads CASRDYTDTQYF. The CDR3 DNA is TGTGCCAGCAGGGACTACACAGATACGCAGTATTTT. This chain connects TRBV2 to TRBJ2-3; D perhaps matches TRBD2 (6 bases). From germline, CDR1 is SNHLY and CDR2 FYNNEI. This CDR3 is 12 amino acids long. Trimming removed 6 bases at V and 2 bases at J, with 6 bases between.